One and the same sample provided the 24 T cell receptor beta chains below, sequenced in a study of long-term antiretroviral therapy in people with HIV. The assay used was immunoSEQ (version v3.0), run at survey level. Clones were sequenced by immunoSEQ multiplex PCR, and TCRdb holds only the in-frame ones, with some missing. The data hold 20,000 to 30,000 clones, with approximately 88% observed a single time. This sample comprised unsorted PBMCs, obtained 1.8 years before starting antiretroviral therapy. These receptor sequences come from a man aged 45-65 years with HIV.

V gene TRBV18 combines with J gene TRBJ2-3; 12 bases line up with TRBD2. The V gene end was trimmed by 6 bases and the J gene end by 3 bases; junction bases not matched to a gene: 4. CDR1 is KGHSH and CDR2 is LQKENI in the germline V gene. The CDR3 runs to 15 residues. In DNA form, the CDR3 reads TGTGCCAGCTCTCCTAGCGGGGGGGCGACAGATACGCAGTATTTT. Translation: CASSPSGGATDTQYF. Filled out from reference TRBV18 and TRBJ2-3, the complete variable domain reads NAGVMQNPRHLVRRRGQEARLRCSPMKGHSHVYWYRQLPEEGLKFMVYLQKENIIDESGMPKERFSAEFPKEGPSILRIQQVVRGDSAAYFCASSPSGGATDTQYFGPGTRLTVL.

The CDR3 DNA reads TGTGCCAGCAGCGCCGGACGGTCTACCTACAATGAGCAGTTCTTC. Translated: CASSAGRSTYNEQFF. V is TRBV7-9 and J is TRBJ2-1; D gene unclear. The CDR3 loop spans 15 amino acids. CDR1 and CDR2 from the germline V gene are SEHNR and FQNEAQ (reference sequence). The V and J ends lost 5 bases and 2 bases respectively, with 13 bases between them.

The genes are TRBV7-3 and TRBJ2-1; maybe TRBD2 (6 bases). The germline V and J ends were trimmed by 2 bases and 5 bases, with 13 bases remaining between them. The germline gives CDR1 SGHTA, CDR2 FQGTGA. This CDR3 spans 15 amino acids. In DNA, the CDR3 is TGTGCCAGCAGCTTATTCGCGGGGACCGACAATGAGCAGTTCTTC. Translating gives CASSLFAGTDNEQFF. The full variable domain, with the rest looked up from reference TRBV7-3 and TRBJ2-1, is GAGVSQTPSNKVTEKGKYVELRCDPISGHTALYWYRQSLGQGPEFLIYFQGTGAADDSGLPNDRFFAVRPEGSVSTLKIQRTERGDSAVYLCASSLFAGTDNEQFFGPGTRLTVL.

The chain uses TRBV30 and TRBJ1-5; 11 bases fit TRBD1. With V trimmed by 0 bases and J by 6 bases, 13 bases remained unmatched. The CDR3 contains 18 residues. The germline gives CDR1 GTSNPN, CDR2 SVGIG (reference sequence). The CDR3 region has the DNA TGTGCCTGGAGTGTAGGCCCCGCCGGGACAGGGGGTCGTCAGCCCCAGCATTTT. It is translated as CAWSVGPAGTGGRQPQHF.

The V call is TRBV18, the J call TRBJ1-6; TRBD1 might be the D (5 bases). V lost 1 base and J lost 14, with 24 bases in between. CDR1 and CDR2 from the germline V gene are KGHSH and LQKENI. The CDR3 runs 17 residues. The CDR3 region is CASSPLSDLAGRSSLHF. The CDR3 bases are TGTGCCAGCTCACCACTGTCAGATCTGGCAGGGCGAAGTTCCCTCCACTTT.

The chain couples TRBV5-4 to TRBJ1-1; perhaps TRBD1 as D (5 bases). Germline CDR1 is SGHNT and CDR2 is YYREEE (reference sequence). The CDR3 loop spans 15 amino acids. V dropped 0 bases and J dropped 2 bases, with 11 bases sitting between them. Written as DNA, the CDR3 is TGTGCCAGCAGCTTGGTTGCAGGGAGAAACACTGAAGCTTTCTTT. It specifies CASSLVAGRNTEAFF.

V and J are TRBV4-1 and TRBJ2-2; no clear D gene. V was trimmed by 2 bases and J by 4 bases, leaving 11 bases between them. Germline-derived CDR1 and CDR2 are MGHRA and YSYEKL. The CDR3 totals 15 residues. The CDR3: CASSQRAAATGELFF. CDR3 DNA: TGCGCCAGCAGCCAACGGGCCGCGGCCACCGGGGAGCTGTTTTTT.

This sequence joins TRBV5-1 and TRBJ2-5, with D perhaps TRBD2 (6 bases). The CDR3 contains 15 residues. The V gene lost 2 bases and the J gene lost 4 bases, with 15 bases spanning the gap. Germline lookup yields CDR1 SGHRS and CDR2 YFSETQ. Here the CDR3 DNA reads TGCGCCAGCAGCTTTGCGGGGCCTTCAGGAGAGACCCAGTACTTC. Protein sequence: CASSFAGPSGETQYF. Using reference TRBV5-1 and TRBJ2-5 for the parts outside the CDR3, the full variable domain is KAGVTQTPRYLIKTRGQQVTLSCSPISGHRSVSWYQQTPGQGLQFLFEYFSETQRNKGNFPGRFSGRQFSNSRSEMNVSTLELGDSALYLCASSFAGPSGETQYFGPGTRLLVL.

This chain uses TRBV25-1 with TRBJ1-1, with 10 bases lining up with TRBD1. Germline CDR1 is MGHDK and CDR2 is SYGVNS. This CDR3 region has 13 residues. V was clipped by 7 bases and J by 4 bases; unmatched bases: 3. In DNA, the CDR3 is TGTGCCAGCATGGGACAGGGGAGCACTGAAGCTTTCTTT. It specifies CASMGQGSTEAFF.

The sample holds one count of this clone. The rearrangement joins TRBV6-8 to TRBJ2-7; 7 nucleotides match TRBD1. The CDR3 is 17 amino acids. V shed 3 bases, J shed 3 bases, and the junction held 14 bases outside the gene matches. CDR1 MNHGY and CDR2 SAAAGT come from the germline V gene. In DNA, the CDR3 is TGTGCCAGCAGTTATTGGGGACAGCACGGGTTGAGCTACGAGCAGTACTTC. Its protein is CASSYWGQHGLSYEQYF.

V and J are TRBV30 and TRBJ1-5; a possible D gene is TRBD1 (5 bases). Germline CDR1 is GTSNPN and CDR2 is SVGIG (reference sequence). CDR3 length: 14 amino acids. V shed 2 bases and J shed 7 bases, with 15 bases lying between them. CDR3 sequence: CAWSLVRGVQPQHF. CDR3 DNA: TGTGCCTGGAGTTTGGTGAGGGGCGTGCAGCCCCAGCATTTT.

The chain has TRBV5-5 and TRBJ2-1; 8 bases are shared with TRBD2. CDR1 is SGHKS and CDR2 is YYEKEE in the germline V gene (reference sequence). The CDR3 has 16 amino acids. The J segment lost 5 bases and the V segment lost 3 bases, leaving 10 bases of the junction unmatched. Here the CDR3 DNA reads TGTGCCAGCAGCTGGGGACTAGGAGCGGGCCACAATGAGCAGTTCTTC. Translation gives CASSWGLGAGHNEQFF.

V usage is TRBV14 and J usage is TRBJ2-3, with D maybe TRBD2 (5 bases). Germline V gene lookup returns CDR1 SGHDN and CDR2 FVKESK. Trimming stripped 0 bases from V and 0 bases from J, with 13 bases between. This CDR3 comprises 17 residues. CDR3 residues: CASSQDFRGPSTDTQYF. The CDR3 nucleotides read TGTGCCAGCAGCCAAGATTTTCGCGGGCCTAGCACAGATACGCAGTATTTT.

Here the CDR3 reads CASAWDRALNEQFF. The CDR3 DNA reads as TGTGCCAGCGCCTGGGACAGGGCCCTCAATGAGCAGTTCTTC. This rearrangement joins TRBV6-5 to TRBJ2-1; TRBD1 matches at 9 bases. Trimming took 8 bases from V and 6 from J; bases not matched to a gene: 8. The CDR3 is made up of 14 amino acids. Germline V gene lookup returns CDR1 MNHEY and CDR2 SVGAGI.

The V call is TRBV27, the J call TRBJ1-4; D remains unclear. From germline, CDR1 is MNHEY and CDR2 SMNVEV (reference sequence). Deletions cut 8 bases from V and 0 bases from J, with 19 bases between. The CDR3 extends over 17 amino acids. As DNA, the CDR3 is TGTGCCAGCCCCTATGTGAAGGGAAGCACAACTAATGAAAAACTGTTTTTT. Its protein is CASPYVKGSTTNEKLFF.

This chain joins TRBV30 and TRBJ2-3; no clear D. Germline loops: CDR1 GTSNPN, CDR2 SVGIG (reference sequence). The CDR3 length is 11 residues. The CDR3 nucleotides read TGTGGGGCAGACCGCACAGATACGCAGTATTTT. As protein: CGADRTDTQYF.

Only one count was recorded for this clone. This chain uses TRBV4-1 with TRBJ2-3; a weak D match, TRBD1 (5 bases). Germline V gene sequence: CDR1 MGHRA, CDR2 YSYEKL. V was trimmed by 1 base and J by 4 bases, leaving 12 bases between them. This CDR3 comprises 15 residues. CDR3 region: CASSQARGVADTQYF. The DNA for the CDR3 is TGCGCCAGCAGCCAAGCAAGGGGCGTGGCAGATACGCAGTATTTT.

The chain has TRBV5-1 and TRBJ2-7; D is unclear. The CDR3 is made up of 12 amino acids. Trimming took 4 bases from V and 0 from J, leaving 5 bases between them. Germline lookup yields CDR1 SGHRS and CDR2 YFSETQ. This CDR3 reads CASSLSSYEQYF. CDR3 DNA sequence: TGCGCCAGCAGCCTCAGCTCCTACGAGCAGTACTTC.

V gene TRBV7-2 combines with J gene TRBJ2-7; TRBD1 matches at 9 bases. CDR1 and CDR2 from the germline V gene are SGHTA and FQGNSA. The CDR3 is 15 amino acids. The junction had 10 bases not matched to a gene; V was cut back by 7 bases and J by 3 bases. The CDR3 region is CASTGGRTGVYEQYF. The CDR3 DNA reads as TGTGCCAGCACCGGGGGTAGGACAGGGGTCTACGAGCAGTACTTC.

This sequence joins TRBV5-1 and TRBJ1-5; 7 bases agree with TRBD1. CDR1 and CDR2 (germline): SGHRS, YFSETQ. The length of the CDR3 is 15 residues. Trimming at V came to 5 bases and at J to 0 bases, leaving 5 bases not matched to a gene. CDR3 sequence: CASSWTGDSNQPQHF. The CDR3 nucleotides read TGCGCCAGCAGTTGGACAGGTGATAGCAATCAGCCCCAGCATTTT.

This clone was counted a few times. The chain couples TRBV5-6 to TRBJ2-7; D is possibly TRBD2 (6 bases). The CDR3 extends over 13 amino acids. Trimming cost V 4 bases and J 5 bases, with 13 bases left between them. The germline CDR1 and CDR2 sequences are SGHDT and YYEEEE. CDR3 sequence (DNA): TGTGCCAGCAGCCTCGGGACTCTTGACGAGCAGTACTTC. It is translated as CASSLGTLDEQYF.

The CDR3 DNA sequence: TGCGCCAGCAGCCAGGGAAGTGGGGGGCGTAGATCTAACTATGGCTACACCTTC. As protein: CASSQGSGGRRSNYGYTF. The gene calls are TRBV4-1 and TRBJ1-2; maybe TRBD1 (6 bases). This CDR3 has 18 residues. CDR1 and CDR2 (germline): MGHRA, YSYEKL. V was trimmed by 3 bases and J by 0 bases, leaving 20 bases between them.

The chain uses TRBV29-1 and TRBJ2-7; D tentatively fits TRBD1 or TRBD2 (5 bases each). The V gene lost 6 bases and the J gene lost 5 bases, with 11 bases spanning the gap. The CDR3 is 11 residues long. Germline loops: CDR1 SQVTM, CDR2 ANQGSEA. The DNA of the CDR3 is TGCAGCGTGGGCTTGGGGGACGAGCAGTACTTC. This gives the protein CSVGLGDEQYF.

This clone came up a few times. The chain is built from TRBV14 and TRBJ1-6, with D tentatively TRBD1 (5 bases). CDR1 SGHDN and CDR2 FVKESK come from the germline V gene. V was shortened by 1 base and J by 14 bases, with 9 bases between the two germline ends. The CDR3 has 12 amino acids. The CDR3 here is CASSQVGRALHF. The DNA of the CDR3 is TGTGCCAGCAGCCAAGTGGGACGGGCCCTCCACTTT.